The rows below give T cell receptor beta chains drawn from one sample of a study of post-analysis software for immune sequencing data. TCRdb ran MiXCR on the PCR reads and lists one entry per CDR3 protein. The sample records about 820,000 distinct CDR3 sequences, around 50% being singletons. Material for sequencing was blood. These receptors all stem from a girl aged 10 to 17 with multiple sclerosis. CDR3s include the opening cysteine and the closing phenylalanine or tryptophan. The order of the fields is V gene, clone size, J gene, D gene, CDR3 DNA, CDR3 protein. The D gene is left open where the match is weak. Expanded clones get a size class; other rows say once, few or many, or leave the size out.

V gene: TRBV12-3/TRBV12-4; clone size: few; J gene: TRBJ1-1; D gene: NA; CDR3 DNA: TGTGCCAGCAGTTTTAGTCAGGGGAAGTATGAAGCTTTCTTT; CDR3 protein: CASSFSQGKYEAFF
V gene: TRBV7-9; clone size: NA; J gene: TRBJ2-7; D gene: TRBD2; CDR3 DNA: TGTGCCAGCAGCTTACTGTCTAGCGGGAGGGACGAGCAGTACTTC; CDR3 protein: CASSLLSSGRDEQYF
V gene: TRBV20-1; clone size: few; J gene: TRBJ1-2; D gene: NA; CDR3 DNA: TGCAGTGCTAGAGATGCCCCCTCGATGACGCAAAACTATGGCTACACCTTC; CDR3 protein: CSARDAPSMTQNYGYTF
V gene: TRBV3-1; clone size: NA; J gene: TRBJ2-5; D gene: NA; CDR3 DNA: TGTGCCAGCAGCCAAGATGTCGGACAAGAGACCCAGTACTTC; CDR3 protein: CASSQDVGQETQYF
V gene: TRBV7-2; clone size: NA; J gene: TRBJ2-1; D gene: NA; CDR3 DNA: TGTGCCAGCAGCTTAGTTGTATCGTTTGAGCAGCTCTTC; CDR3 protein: CASSLVVSFEQLF
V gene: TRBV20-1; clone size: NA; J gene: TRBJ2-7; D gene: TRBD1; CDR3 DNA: TGCAGTGCAAGGGGACAGACCTTTTCCTACGAGCAGTACTTC; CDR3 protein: CSARGQTFSYEQYF
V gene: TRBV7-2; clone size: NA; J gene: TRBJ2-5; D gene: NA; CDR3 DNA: TGTGCCAGCAGCTTAGTCGGACTAGGGGGAGGCGAGACCCAGTACTTC; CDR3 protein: CASSLVGLGGGETQYF
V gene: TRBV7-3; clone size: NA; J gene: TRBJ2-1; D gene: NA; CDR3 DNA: TGTGCCAGCAGCCTGGGCCCCCAACGGGGGCAGTTCTTC; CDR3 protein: CASSLGPQRGQFF
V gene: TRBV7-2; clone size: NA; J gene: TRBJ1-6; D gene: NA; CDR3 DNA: TGTGCCAGCAGCCCGCGGGCGTCCCCATCGGGAAATTCACCCCTCCACTTT; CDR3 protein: CASSPRASPSGNSPLHF
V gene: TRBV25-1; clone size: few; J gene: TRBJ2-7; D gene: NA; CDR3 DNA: TGTGCCAGCAGTGACCACAGGGTATCGACCTACGAGCAGTACTTC; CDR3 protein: CASSDHRVSTYEQYF
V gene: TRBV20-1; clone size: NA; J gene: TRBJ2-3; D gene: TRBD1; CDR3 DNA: TGCAGTGCTAGTCCACAGGGGGGCGCGCAGTATTTT; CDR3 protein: CSASPQGGAQYF
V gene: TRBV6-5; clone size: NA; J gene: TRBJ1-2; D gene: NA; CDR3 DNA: TGTGCCAGCAGTCCAGCGAGTTACGGCTATGGCTACACCTTC; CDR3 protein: CASSPASYGYGYTF
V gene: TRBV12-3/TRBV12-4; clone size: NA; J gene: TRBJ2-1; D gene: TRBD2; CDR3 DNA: TGTGCCAGCAGAATGACTAGCGGGAGCCCAAAATCTCATGAGCAGTTCTTC; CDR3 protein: CASRMTSGSPKSHEQFF
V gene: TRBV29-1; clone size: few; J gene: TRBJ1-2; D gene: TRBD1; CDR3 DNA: TGCAGCGTAGGGACAGGGGGGGCCTATGGCTACACCTTC; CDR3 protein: CSVGTGGAYGYTF
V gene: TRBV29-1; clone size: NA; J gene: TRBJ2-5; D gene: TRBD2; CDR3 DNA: TGCAGCGCAGCCCCGGGGAGCGGGGGGCAAGAGACCCAGTACTTC; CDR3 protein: CSAAPGSGGQETQYF
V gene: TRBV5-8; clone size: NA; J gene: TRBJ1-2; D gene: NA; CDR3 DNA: TGTGCCAGCAGCTTGGGAGGTACAGCACGTTGGAATGGCTACACCTTC; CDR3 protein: CASSLGGTARWNGYTF
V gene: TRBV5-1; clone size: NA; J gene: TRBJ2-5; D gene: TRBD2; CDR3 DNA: TGCGCCAGCAGCTACGATCCCGGGACTAGTGTATTGGAGACCCAGTACTTC; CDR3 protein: CASSYDPGTSVLETQYF
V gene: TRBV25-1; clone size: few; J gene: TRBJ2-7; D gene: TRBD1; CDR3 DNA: TGTGCCAGCATCTCCGGGGACAGGGGATGGTACGAGCAGTACTTC; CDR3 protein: CASISGDRGWYEQYF
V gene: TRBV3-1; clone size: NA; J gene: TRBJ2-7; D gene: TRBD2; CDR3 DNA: TGTGCCAGCAGCCCTGGGACTAGCGCTGCTTACGAGCAGTACTTC; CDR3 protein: CASSPGTSAAYEQYF
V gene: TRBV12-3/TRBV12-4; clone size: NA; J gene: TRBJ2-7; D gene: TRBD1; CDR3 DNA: TGTGCCAGCAGTCCCGGGACAGGACTCTACGAGCAGTACTTC; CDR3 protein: CASSPGTGLYEQYF
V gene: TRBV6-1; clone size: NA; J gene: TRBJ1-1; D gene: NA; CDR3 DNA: TGTGCCAGCAGTGAAGCGGGACCCCGGACTGAAGCTTTCTTT; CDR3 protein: CASSEAGPRTEAFF
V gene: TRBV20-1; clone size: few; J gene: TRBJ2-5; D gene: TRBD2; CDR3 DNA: TGCAGTGCTTTCAAGCGGGAGAGTCGGGAGACCCAGTACTTC; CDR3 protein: CSAFKRESRETQYF
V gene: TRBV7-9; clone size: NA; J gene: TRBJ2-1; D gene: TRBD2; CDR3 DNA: TGTGCCAGCAGCCCTAGCGGGAGGGTGGTCAATGAGCAGTTCTTC; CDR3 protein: CASSPSGRVVNEQFF
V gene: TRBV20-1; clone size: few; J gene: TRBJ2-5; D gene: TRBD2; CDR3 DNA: TGCAGTGCTACCTCCTGGGGGACTAGCGGGGGGGCCGTGGAGACCCAGTACTTC; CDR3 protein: CSATSWGTSGGAVETQYF
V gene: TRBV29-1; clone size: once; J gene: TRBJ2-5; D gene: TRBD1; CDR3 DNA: TGCAGCGGAGGGACAGGGCCCGAGACCCAGTACTTC; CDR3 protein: CSGGTGPETQYF
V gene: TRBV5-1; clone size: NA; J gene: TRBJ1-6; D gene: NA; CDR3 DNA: TGCGCCAGCAGCCCTCTCAGGGACTCCTATAATTCACCCCTCCACTTT; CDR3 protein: CASSPLRDSYNSPLHF
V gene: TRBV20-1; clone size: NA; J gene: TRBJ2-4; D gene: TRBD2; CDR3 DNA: TGCAGTGCTAGTTCCGCGGGAGACCTAGCCAAAAACATTCAGTACTTC; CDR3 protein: CSASSAGDLAKNIQYF
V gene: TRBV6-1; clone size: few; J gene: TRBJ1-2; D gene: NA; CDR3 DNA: TGTGCCAGCAGACTTGACAGGAGCCATCATACTAACTATGGCTACACCTTC; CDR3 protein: CASRLDRSHHTNYGYTF
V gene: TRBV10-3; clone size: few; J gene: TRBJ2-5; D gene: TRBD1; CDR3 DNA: TGTGCCATCAGCTCGGGACAGGGCAGTCCAGAGACCCAGTACTTC; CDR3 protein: CAISSGQGSPETQYF
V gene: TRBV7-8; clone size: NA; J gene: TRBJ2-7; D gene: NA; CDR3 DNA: TGTGCCAGCAGCCCCCCGCCTGCCAGGGGCCTCTCCTACGAGCAGTGCTTC; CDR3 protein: CASSPPPARGLSYEQCF
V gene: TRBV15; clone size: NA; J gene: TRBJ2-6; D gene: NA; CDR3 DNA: TGTGCCACCAGCAGTCGGGGGAATGGGGCCAACGTCCTGACTTTC; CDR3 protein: CATSSRGNGANVLTF
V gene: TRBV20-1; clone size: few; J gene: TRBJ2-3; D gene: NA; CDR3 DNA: TGCAGTGCTAGGTCGGACTTATCGGATACGCAGTATTTT; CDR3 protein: CSARSDLSDTQYF
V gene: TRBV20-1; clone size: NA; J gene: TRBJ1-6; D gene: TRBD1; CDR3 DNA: TGCAGTGCTAGAGTTCGGCAGGGGGATTCACCCCTCCACTTT; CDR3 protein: CSARVRQGDSPLHF
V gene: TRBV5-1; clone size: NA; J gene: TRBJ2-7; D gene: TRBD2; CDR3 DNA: TGCGCCAGCAGCCACACCAGCGGGGGGACCTACGAGCAGTACTTC; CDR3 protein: CASSHTSGGTYEQYF
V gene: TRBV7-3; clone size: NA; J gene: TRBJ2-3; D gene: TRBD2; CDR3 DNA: TGTGCCAGCAGCCTACAAGCGGGAAGCACAGATACGCAGTATTTT; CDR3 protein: CASSLQAGSTDTQYF
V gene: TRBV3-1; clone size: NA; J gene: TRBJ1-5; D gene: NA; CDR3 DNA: TGTGCCAGCAGCCAGGGAGACAGCGCGCCCCAGCATTTT; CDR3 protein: CASSQGDSAPQHF
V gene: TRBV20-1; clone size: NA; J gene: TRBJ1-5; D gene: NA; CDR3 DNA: TGCAGTGCGAGCAGGCAGGGAGATCAGCCCCAGCATTTT; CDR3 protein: CSASRQGDQPQHF
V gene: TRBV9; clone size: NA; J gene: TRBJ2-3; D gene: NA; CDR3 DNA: TGTGCCAGCAGACCGCCGGGACTCAACACAGATACGCAGTATTTT; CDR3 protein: CASRPPGLNTDTQYF
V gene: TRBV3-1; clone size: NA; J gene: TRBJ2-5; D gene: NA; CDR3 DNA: TGTGCCAGCAGCCAAGATCCGGGGGGCAGCGGAGAGCAGTACTTC; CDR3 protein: CASSQDPGGSGEQYF
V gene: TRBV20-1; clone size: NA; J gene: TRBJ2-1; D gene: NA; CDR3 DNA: TGCAGTGCTTTCAGGGGATATGAGCAGTTCTTC; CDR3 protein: CSAFRGYEQFF
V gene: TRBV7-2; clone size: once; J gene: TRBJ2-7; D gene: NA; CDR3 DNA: TGTGCCAGCAGCTTAGACCCGCGAGTGGCCTCCTACGAGCAGTACTTC; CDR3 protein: CASSLDPRVASYEQYF
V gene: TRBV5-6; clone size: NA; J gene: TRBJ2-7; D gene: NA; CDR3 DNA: TGTGCCAGCAGCTTACGGGGCCAGTTGGGGAGTGTCCAGCAGTACTTC; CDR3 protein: CASSLRGQLGSVQQYF
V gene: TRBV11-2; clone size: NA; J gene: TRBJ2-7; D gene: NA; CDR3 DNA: TGTGCCAGCAGCTTGGCCGCGGACGAGCAGTACTTC; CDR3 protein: CASSLAADEQYF
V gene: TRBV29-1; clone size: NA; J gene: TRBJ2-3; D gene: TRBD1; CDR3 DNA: TGCAGCGTTGGACCCCGACAGGGGGATACGCAGTATTTT; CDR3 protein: CSVGPRQGDTQYF